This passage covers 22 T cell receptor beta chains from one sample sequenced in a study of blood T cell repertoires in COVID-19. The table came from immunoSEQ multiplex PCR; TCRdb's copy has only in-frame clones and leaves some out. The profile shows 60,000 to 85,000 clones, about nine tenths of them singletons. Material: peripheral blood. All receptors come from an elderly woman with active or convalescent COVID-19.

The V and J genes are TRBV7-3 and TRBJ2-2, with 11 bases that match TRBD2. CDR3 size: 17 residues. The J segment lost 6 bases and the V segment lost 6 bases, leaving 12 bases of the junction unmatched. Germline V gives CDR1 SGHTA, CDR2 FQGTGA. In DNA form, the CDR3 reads TGTGCCAGCAGTCGTGACGGTAGCGGGGGGGCCGCCGGGGAGCTGTTTTTT. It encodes CASSRDGSGGAAGELFF.

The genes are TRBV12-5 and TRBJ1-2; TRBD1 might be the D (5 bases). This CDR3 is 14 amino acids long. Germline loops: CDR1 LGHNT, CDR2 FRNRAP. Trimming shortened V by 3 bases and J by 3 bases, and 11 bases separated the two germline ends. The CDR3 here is CASGFWGEDYGYTF. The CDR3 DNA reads TGTGCTAGTGGTTTTTGGGGGGAGGACTATGGCTACACCTTC. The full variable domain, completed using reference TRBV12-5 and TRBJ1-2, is DARVTQTPRHKVTEMGQEVTMRCQPILGHNTVFWYRQTMMQGLELLAYFRNRAPLDDSGMPKDRFSAEMPDATLATLKIQPSEPRDSAVYFCASGFWGEDYGYTFGSGTRLTVV.

The DNA of the CDR3 is TGTGCCAGCAGCCAACAGTTTTCCTCTGGAAACACCATATATTTT. Encoded protein: CASSQQFSSGNTIYF. This chain uses TRBV3-1 (or the pseudogene TRBV3-2) with TRBJ1-3; D is unclear. The CDR3 spans 15 residues. Trimming took 2 bases from V and 0 from J, leaving 8 bases between them. Germline V gene data show CDR1 as LGHDT and CDR2 as YNNKEL (reference sequence).

For the CDR3, the DNA is TGTGCCAGCAGCCCTATATTAGCGTCGGGTGGCTACACCTTC. It is translated as CASSPILASGGYTF. V gene TRBV7-2 combines with J gene TRBJ1-2; D uncertain. The germline V and J ends were trimmed by 5 bases and 7 bases, with 17 bases remaining between them. CDR1 and CDR2 (germline): SGHTA, FQGNSA. The CDR3 contains 14 residues.

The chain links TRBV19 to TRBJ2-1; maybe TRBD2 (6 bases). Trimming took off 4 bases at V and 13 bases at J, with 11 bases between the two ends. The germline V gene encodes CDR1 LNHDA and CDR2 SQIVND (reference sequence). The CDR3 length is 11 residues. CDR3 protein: CASSTGTSQFF. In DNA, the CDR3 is TGTGCCAGTAGTACCGGGACTTCCCAGTTCTTC.

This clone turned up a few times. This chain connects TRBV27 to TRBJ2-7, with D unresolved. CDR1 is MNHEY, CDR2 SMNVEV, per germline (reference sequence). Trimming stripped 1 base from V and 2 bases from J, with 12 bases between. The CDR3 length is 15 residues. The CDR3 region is CASSLLARFPYEQYF. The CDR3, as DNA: TGTGCCAGCAGTTTATTGGCCAGGTTCCCCTACGAGCAGTACTTC.

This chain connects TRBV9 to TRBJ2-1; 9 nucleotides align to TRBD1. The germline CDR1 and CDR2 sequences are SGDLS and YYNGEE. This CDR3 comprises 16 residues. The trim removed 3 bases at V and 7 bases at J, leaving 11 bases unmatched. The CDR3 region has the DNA TGTGCCAGCAGCGCCCCCCGGGACAGGGCTGGAAATGAGCAGTTCTTC. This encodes CASSAPRDRAGNEQFF.

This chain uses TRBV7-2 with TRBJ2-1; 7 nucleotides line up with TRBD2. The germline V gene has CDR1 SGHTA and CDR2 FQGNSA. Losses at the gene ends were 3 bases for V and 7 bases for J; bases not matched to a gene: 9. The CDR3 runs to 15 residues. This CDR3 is CASSLREFGGNEQFF. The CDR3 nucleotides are TGTGCCAGCAGCTTGCGGGAGTTTGGGGGGAATGAGCAGTTCTTC. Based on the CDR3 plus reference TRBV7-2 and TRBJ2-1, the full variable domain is GAGVSQSPSNKVTEKGKDVELRCDPISGHTALYWYRQSLGQGLEFLIYFQGNSAPDKSGLPSDRFSAERTGGSVSTLTIQRTQQEDSAVYLCASSLREFGGNEQFFGPGTRLTVL.

CDR3 in DNA: TGTGCCAGCAGCCAAGATATTCGGGTAGGGGATAATTCACCCCTCCACTTT. This encodes CASSQDIRVGDNSPLHF. The chain has TRBV4-2 and TRBJ1-6; weak D call: TRBD1 (5 bases). Looked up from germline, CDR1 is LGHNA and CDR2 is YNFKEQ. The length of the CDR3 is 17 residues. V lost 0 bases, J lost 5 bases, and 14 bases lay in between.

In nucleotides, the CDR3 is TGCGCCAGCAGCCGTACACCGGGACAGGGTCGAGCCTACGAGCAGTACTTC. It specifies CASSRTPGQGRAYEQYF. This chain links TRBV4-1 with TRBJ2-7; 9 nucleotides match TRBD1. Germline CDR1 reads MGHRA; CDR2 reads YSYEKL. This CDR3 region has 17 residues. The ends lost 4 bases at V and 2 bases at J; junction bases unmatched: 12.

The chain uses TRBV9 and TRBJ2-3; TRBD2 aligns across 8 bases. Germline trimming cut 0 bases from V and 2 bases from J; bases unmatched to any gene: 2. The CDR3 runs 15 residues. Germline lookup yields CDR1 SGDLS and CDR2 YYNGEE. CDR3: CASSVDGRVTDTQYF. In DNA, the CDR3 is TGTGCCAGCAGCGTAGACGGGAGGGTCACAGATACGCAGTATTTT.

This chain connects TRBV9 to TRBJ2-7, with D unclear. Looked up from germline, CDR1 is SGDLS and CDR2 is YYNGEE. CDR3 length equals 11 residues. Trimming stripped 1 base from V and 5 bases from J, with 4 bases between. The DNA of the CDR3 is TGTGCCAGCAGCGTAACGGACGAGCAGTACTTC. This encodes CASSVTDEQYF.

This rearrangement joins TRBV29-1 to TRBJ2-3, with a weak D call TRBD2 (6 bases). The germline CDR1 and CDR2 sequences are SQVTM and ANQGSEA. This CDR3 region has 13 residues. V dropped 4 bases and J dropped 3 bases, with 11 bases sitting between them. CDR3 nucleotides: TGCAGCGTTGGGGGGGACGGGACAGATACGCAGTATTTT. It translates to CSVGGDGTDTQYF.

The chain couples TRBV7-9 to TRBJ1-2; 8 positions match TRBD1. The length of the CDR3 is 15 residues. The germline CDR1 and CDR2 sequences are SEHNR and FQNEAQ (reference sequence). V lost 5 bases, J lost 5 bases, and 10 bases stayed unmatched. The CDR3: CASSLGQGPGYGYTF. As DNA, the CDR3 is TGTGCCAGCAGCCTAGGACAGGGCCCCGGGTATGGCTACACCTTC. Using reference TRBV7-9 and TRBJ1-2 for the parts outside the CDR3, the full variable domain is DTGVSQNPRHKITKRGQNVTFRCDPISEHNRLYWYRQTLGQGPEFLTYFQNEAQLEKSRLLSDRFSAERPKGSFSTLEIQRTEQGDSAMYLCASSLGQGPGYGYTFGSGTRLTVV.

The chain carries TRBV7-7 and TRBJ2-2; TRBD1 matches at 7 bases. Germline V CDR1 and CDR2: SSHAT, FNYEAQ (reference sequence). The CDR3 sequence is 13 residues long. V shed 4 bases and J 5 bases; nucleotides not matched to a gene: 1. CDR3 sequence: CASSSTGTGELFF. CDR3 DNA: TGTGCCAGCAGCTCGACAGGGACCGGGGAGCTGTTTTTT.

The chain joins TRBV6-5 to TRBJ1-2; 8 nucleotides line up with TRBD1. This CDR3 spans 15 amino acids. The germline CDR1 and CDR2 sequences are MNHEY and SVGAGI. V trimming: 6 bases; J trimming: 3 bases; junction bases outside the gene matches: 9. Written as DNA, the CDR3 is TGTGCCAGCAGGACAGGGGTAGCTTGGGACTATGGCTACACCTTC. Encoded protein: CASRTGVAWDYGYTF.

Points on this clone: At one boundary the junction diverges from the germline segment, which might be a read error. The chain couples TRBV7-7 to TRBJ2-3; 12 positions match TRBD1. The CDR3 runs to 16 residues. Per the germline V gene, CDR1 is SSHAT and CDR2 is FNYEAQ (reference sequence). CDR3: CASSYGTPGQGAEQYF. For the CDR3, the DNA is TGTGCTAGCAGTTACGGAACCCCGGGACAGGGGGCCGAGCAGTATTTT. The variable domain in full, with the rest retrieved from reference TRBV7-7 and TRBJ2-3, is GAGVSQSPRYKVTKRGQDVTLRCDPISSHATLYWYQQALGQGPEFLTYFNYEAQPDKSGLPSDRFSAERPEGSISTLTIQRTEQRDSAMYRCASSYGTPGQGAEQYFGPGTRLTVL.

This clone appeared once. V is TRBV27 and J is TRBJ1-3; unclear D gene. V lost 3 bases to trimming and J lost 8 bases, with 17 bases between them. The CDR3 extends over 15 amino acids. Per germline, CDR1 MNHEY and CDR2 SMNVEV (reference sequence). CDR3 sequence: CASSFPLRVLDTIYF. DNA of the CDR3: TGTGCCAGCAGTTTCCCTTTACGGGTGCTGGACACCATATATTTT.

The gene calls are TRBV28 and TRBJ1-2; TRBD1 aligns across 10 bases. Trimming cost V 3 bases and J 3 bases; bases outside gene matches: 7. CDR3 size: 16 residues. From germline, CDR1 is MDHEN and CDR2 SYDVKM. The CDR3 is CASSFSRDRGHYGYTF. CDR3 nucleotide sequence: TGTGCCAGCAGTTTTTCCCGGGACAGGGGTCACTATGGCTACACCTTC.

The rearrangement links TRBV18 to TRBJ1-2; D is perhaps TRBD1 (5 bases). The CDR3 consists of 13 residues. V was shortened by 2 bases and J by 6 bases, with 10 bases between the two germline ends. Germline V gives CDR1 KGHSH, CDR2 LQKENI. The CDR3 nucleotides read TGTGCCAGCTCACCAGAGGCGGGGGATGGCTACACCTTC. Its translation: CASSPEAGDGYTF.

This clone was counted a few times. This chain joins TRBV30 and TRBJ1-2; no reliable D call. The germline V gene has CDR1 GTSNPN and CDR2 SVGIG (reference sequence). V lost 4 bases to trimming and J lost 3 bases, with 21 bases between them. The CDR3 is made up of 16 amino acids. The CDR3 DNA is TGTGCCTGGATCCCCCCCGACATCAACGCCCACTATGGCTACACCTTC. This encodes CAWIPPDINAHYGYTF.

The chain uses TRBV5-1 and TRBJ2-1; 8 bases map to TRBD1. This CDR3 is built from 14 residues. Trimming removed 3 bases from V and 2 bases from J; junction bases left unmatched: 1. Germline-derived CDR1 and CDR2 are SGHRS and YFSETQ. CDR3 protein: CASSSRGPYNEQFF. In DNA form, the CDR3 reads TGCGCCAGCAGCTCCAGGGGGCCCTACAATGAGCAGTTCTTC.